The 4 T cell receptor beta chains below come from one sample, sequenced in a study of identical twins. TCRdb passed the 5' RACE reads through MiXCR, listing each CDR3 protein once. The sample lists over 600,000 distinct CDR3 sequences; about 20% were seen once. This sample was also put to use in a study of T cells expressing NK-cell markers.

The source material was PBMCs. Receptors originate from a woman aged 18 to 35 in good health.

This chain uses TRBV29-1 with TRBJ1-1; D gene ambiguous. CDR1 and CDR2 (germline): SQVTM, ANQGSEA. Trimming removed 5 bases at V and 5 bases at J, with 15 bases between. The CDR3 is 13 amino acids. The DNA for the CDR3 is TGCAGCGTTCGAAGACTGGCGGAGACTGAAGCTTTCTTT. Protein product: CSVRRLAETEAFF.

The chain links TRBV5-7 to TRBJ2-1; TRBD2 matches 9 bases. TRBV5-7 is identified as an open reading frame with a role that is uncertain. The CDR3 sequence is 16 residues long. The trim removed 9 bases at V and 5 bases at J, leaving 15 bases unmatched. As DNA, the CDR3 is TGTGCCATGGGCCCCGGGCCGGCTAGCGGGAACAATGAGCAGTTCTTC. As protein: CAMGPGPASGNNEQFF.

The chain couples TRBV5-1 to TRBJ2-7; maybe TRBD1 (6 bases). V lost 4 bases and J 3 bases, leaving 14 bases between the germline ends. The CDR3 is 14 amino acids. Germline V CDR1 and CDR2: SGHRS, YFSETQ. The CDR3, as DNA: TGCGCCAGCAGCACCCGGACAGAGGGCTACGAGCAGTACTTC. It specifies CASSTRTEGYEQYF. Looking up the rest from reference TRBV5-1 and TRBJ2-7 gives the full variable domain: KAGVTQTPRYLIKTRGQQVTLSCSPISGHRSVSWYQQTPGQGLQFLFEYFSETQRNKGNFPGRFSGRQFSNSRSEMNVSTLELGDSALYLCASSTRTEGYEQYFGPGTRLTVT.

This chain joins TRBV6-2 or TRBV6-3 and TRBJ1-2; tentatively, D is TRBD1 (5 bases). Per the germline V gene, CDR1 is MNHEY and CDR2 is SVGEGT. V gave up 0 bases and J gave up 2 bases, with 25 bases separating them. The length of the CDR3 is 20 residues. CDR3 region: CASSYSGEGPLPFFNYGYTF. As DNA, the CDR3 is TGTGCCAGCAGTTACTCGGGGGAGGGGCCTCTCCCCTTCTTCAACTATGGCTACACCTTC.